Listed below are T cell receptor beta chains from one sample, sequenced in a study of cytomegalovirus exposure and HLA in healthy donors. Repertoires were generated with immunoSEQ multiplex PCR, while TCRdb's copy carries only in-frame clones and drops some. The table lists around 250,000 clones, less than 95% of them singletons. Input material: PBMCs. The receptors were gathered from a young woman in good health and CMV-seronegative. CDR3s include the opening cysteine and the closing phenylalanine or tryptophan. The order of the fields is clone size, V gene, CDR3 length, J gene, D gene, CDR3 DNA, CDR3 protein. D genes are given only for firm matches. Size tells how often a clone was seen (once, few, many) or the class of an expanded clone, and some rows leave it out.

-	TRBV6-5	15	TRBJ1-2	-	TGTGCCAGCACAGAGGACACGGGGGCGAGCTATGGCTACACCTTC	CASTEDTGASYGYTF
-	TRBV5-1	16	TRBJ2-1	TRBD2	TGCGCCAGCAGCTTGGCAGGGACTAGCGGGGAGAATGAGCAGTTCTTC	CASSLAGTSGENEQFF
-	TRBV11-3	16	TRBJ2-7	TRBD1	TGTGCCAGCAGCTTAGATGACAGGGAAGGCTCCTACGAGCAGTACTTC	CASSLDDREGSYEQYF
-	TRBV4-3	14	TRBJ2-7	-	TGCGCCAGCAGCCAAGGAGCGGGCACCTACGAGCAGTACTTC	CASSQGAGTYEQYF
-	TRBV19	16	TRBJ1-2	TRBD1	TGTGCCAGTATGACCCCGGGACAGGGGGCCACCTATGGCTACACCTTC	CASMTPGQGATYGYTF
-	TRBV19	16	TRBJ2-1	-	TGTGCCAGTAGTATTAAGGCGGGACCCTCCGGGAATGAGCAGTTCTTC	CASSIKAGPSGNEQFF
once	TRBV28	16	TRBJ2-1	-	TGTGCCAGGAGAGAAGGCCAAGATAGCCGTCACAATGAGCAGTTCTTC	CARREGQDSRHNEQFF
-	TRBV7-2	17	TRBJ2-1	-	TGTGCCAGCAGCTTAGAAGGGTTCAGGGGGGGGTGGAATGAGCAGTTCTTC	CASSLEGFRGGWNEQFF
-	TRBV27	15	TRBJ2-5	TRBD1	TGTGCCAGCAGTTTGGGACAGGGTCTAGTGCAGACCCAGTACTTC	CASSLGQGLVQTQYF
-	TRBV28	11	TRBJ2-5	TRBD2	TGTGCCAGCGCGACTAGCGGGAGTCAGTACTTC	CASATSGSQYF
-	TRBV28	14	TRBJ1-4	-	TGTGCCAGCAGCCCCGGAAGGCAGAATGAAAAACTGTTTTTT	CASSPGRQNEKLFF
-	TRBV6-5	15	TRBJ2-5	-	TGTGCCAGCAGTTACTCTGGGGACAAACAAGAGACCCAGTACTTC	CASSYSGDKQETQYF
-	TRBV7-8	14	TRBJ2-7	TRBD1	TGTGCCAGCAGCCATCCCAGGGGGTCCTACGAGCAGTACTTC	CASSHPRGSYEQYF
-	TRBV30	12	TRBJ1-3	-	TGTGCCTGGGCTGGTTCTGGAAACACCATATATTTT	CAWAGSGNTIYF
-	TRBV4-2	15	TRBJ2-7	-	TGTGCCAGCAGCCAAGAGGTGGCTGCCCCCTACGAGCAGTACTTC	CASSQEVAAPYEQYF
-	TRBV10-3	12	TRBJ1-1	-	TGTGCCATCAGTGACCTCCGGGTGGAAGCTTTCTTT	CAISDLRVEAFF
once	TRBV7-9	14	TRBJ2-5	TRBD1	TGTGCCAGCAGCAGGCAGGGGGCGCGTGAGACCCAGTACTTC	CASSRQGARETQYF
once	TRBV28	15	TRBJ2-7	TRBD1	TGTGCCAGCAGTCTGGGACAGACATTCATCTACGAGCAGTACTTC	CASSLGQTFIYEQYF
-	TRBV5-1	15	TRBJ1-2	TRBD1	TGCGCCAGCAGCCCGGGACAGGGGAGCCTTTATGGCTACACCTTC	CASSPGQGSLYGYTF
-	TRBV28	14	TRBJ2-7	TRBD2	TGTGCCAGCAGGTCCAAAGTGGGAGGGGCCGAGCAGTACTTC	CASRSKVGGAEQYF
-	TRBV5-1	14	TRBJ2-5	TRBD1	TGCGCCAGCAGCCCTGACAGGGTACAAGAGACCCAGTACTTC	CASSPDRVQETQYF
-	TRBV2	12	TRBJ2-5	TRBD1	TGTGCCGGGGGACAGGCCCAAGAGACCCAGTACTTC	CAGGQAQETQYF
once	TRBV7-6	15	TRBJ2-3	TRBD2	TGTGCCAGCAGCTTAGGACTAGCTAGCACAGATACGCAGTATTTT	CASSLGLASTDTQYF
-	TRBV6-5	15	TRBJ1-1	-	TGTGCCAGCAGTGCCCGCGGCCTTGGGACATTTGAAGCTTTCTTT	CASSARGLGTFEAFF
-	TRBV28	13	TRBJ2-5	-	TGTGCCAGCAGTTTATTGGGATCGCAGACCCAGTACTTC	CASSLLGSQTQYF
-	TRBV7-3	15	TRBJ1-1	-	TGTGCCAGCAGCTTGGGGATGTTGGGGAACACTGAAGCTTTCTTT	CASSLGMLGNTEAFF
-	TRBV2	15	TRBJ2-1	-	TGTGCCAGCAGTCTGACGGAGAGCTCCTACAATGAGCAGTTCTTC	CASSLTESSYNEQFF
-	TRBV13	17	TRBJ2-3	TRBD2	TGTGCCAGCAGCTCCGTCGGTTCGGGCGGGAGATCAGATACGCAGTATTTT	CASSSVGSGGRSDTQYF
-	TRBV4-2	17	TRBJ2-2	TRBD2	TGTGCCAGCAGCCAAGCAACTAGCGGGAGGGACACCGGGGAGCTGTTTTTT	CASSQATSGRDTGELFF
-	TRBV7-9	11	TRBJ1-2	-	TGTGCCACCAGGCCGGCGGATGGCTACACCTTC	CATRPADGYTF
-	TRBV7-9	19	TRBJ2-2	-	TGTGCCAGCAGTCAGACACTAGGTGGGCGGGGTGTGAACACCGGGGAGCTGTTTTTT	CASSQTLGGRGVNTGELFF
-	TRBV28	15	TRBJ2-1	TRBD2	TGTGCCAGCAGTTCTCTAGCGGGAGGGGACAATGAGCAGTTCTTC	CASSSLAGGDNEQFF
-	TRBV27	13	TRBJ2-7	-	TGTGCCAGCAGTTCCCCGGGGTCCTACGAGCAGTACTTC	CASSSPGSYEQYF